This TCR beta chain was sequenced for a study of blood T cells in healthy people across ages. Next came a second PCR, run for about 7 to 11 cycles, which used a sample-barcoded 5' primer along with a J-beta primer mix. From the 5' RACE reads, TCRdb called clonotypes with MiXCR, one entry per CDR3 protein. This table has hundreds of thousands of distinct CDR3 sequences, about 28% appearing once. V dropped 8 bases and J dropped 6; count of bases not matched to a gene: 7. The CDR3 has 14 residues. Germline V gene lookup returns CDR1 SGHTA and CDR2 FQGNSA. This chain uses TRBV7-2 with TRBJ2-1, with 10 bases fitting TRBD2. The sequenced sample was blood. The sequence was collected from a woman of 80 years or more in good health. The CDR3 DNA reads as TGTGCCAGCCTCCGGGCTAGCGGGGGCAATGAGCAGTTCTTC. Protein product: CASLRASGGNEQFF.